The sequence of this T cell receptor beta chain was determined in a study of blood T cell repertoires in COVID-19. Overall study context: Acute-phase and convalescent COVID-19 samples originated in the United States, Italy and Spain.

Profiling relied on immunoSEQ multiplex PCR, and the TCRdb table lists in-frame clones only, not all of them. This sample has 65,000 to 85,000 clones; under 95% occur once, and the top ten carry 5.8%. V shed 0 bases, J shed 3 bases, and the junction held 5 bases outside the gene matches. CDR1 and CDR2 from the germline V gene are MNHEY and SVGAGI. This CDR3 contains 16 residues. This chain uses TRBV6-5 with TRBJ2-1; 7 nucleotides align to TRBD2. The source is a human donor in a cohort sampled during active COVID-19. Sequenced: peripheral blood. CDR3 in DNA: TGTGCCAGCAGTTACTCGGCACAGCGGGGCTACAATGAGCAGTTCTTC. Encoded protein: CASSYSAQRGYNEQFF.